The present TCR beta chain was sequenced within a study of shared T cell receptors in the human thymus. This clone was seen only once. CDR3 length: 12 residues. The V gene's germline CDR1 is SGHAT and CDR2 FQNNGV. Trimming took off 3 bases at V and 5 bases at J, with 7 bases between the two ends. Clones were sequenced by immunoSEQ multiplex PCR, and TCRdb holds only the in-frame ones, with some missing. In the table there are about 660,000 clones, roughly 90% of which are singletons. The same data also went into a second study, on human thymus T cells.

The receptor comes from a boy under three years old with a congenital heart defect. This chain links TRBV11-2 with TRBJ1-1; D not certain. The material sequenced was thymocytes. The CDR3 protein is CASSFLRTEAFF. CDR3 sequence (DNA): TGTGCCAGCAGCTTTCTGAGGACTGAAGCTTTCTTT.